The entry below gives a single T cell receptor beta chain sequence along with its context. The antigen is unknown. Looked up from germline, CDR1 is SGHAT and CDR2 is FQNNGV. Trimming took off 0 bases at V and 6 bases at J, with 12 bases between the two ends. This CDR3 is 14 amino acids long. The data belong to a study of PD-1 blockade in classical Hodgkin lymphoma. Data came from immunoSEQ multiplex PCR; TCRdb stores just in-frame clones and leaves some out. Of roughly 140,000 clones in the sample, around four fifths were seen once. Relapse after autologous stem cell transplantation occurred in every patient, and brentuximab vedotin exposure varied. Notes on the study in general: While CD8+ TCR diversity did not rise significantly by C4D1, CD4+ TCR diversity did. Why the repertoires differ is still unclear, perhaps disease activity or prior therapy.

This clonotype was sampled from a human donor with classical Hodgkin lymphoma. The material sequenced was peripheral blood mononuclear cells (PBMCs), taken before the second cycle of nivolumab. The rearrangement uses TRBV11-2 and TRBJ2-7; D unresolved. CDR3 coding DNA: TGTGCCAGCAGCTTAGACCCAGCGTTCGCCGAGCAGTACTTC. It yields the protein CASSLDPAFAEQYF.